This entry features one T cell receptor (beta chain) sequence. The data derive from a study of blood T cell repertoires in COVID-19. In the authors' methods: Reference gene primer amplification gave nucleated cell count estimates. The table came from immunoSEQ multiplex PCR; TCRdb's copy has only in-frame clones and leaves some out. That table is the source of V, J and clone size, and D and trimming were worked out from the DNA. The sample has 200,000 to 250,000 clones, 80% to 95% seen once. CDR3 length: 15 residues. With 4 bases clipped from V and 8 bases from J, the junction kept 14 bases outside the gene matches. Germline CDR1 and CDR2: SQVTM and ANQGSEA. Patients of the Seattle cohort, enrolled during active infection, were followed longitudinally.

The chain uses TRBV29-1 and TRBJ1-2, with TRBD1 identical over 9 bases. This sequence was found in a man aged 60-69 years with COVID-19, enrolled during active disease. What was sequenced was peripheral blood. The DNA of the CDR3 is TGCAGCGTTGCCCCGATACAGGGGGCTTCTGGAGGCTACACCTTC. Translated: CSVAPIQGASGGYTF.